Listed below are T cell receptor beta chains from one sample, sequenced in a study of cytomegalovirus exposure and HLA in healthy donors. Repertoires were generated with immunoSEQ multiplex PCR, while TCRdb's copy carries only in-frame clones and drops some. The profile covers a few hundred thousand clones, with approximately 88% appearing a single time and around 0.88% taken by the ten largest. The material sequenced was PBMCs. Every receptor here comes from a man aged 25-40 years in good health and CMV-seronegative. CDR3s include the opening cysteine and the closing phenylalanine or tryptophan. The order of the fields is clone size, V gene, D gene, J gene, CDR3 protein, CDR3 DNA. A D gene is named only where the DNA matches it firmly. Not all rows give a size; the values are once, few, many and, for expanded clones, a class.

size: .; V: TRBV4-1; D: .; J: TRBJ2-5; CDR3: CASSQVRGERGSETQYF; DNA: TGCGCCAGCAGCCAAGTTCGAGGAGAGCGCGGCTCAGAGACCCAGTACTTC
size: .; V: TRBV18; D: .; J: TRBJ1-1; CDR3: CASVSGQTNTEAFF; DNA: TGTGCCAGCGTATCCGGACAGACGAACACTGAAGCTTTCTTT
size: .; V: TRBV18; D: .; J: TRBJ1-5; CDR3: CASSLSKGSNQPQHF; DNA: TGTGCCAGCTCACTGAGTAAGGGGAGCAATCAGCCCCAGCATTTT
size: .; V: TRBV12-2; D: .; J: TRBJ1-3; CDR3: CASRLTSEGSSGNTIYF; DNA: TGTGCAAGTCGCTTAACGTCTGAGGGCAGCTCTGGAAACACCATATATTTT
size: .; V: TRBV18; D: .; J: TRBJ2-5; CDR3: CASSPRQETQYF; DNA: TGTGCCAGCTCACCGCGCCAAGAGACCCAGTACTTC
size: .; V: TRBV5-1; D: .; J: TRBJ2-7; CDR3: CASSLDIIYEQYF; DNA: TGCGCCAGCAGCTTGGACATTATCTACGAGCAGTACTTC
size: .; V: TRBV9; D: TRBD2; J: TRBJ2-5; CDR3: CASSRSVPAGAEETQYF; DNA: TGTGCCAGCAGCAGAAGTGTCCCAGCGGGGGCCGAAGAGACCCAGTACTTC
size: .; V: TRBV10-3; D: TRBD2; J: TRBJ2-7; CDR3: CASSLLAGDSYEQYF; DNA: TGTGCCAGCAGTCTACTAGCGGGGGATTCCTACGAGCAGTACTTC
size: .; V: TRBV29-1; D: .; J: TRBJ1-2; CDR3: CSVEVAGGYTF; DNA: TGCAGCGTTGAAGTCGCGGGTGGCTACACCTTC
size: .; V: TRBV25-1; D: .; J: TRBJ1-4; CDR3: CASSADTLNEKLFF; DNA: TGTGCCAGCAGTGCAGACACACTGAATGAAAAACTGTTTTTT
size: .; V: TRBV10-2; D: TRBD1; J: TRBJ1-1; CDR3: CASSKRTGGGNTEAFF; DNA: TGCGCCAGCAGCAAAAGGACAGGTGGGGGGAACACTGAAGCTTTCTTT
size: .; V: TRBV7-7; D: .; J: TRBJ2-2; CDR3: CASSFQGGTGELFF; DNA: TGTGCCAGCAGCTTTCAGGGAGGCACCGGGGAGCTGTTTTTT
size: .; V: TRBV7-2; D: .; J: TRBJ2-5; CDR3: CASSLDPAVSGTQYF; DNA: TGTGCCAGCAGCTTAGATCCTGCGGTGTCGGGGACCCAGTACTTC
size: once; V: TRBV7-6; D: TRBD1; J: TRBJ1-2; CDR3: CASSLDEAGGVVGYTF; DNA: TGTGCCAGCAGCTTAGATGAGGCAGGGGGCGTCGTTGGCTACACCTTC
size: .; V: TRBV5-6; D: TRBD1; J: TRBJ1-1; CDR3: CASSLPGTVSMNTEAFF; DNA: TGTGCCAGCAGCTTGCCCGGGACAGTGTCCATGAACACTGAAGCTTTCTTT
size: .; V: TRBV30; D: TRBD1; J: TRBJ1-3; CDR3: CAWFRTGGNTIYF; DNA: TGTGCCTGGTTTCGGACAGGGGGAAACACCATATATTTT
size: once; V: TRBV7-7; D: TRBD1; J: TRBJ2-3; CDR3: CASSLTGIDTQYF; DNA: TGTGCCAGCAGCCTGACAGGGATAGATACGCAGTATTTT
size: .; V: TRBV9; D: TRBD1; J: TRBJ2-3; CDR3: CASSVEGQGWDTQYF; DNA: TGTGCCAGCAGCGTAGAGGGACAGGGGTGGGATACGCAGTATTTT
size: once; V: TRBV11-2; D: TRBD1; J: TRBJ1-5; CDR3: CASSWGQGARGNQPQHF; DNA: TGTGCCAGCAGCTGGGGACAGGGGGCGCGTGGCAATCAGCCCCAGCATTTT
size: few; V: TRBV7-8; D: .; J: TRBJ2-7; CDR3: CASSSPLDSYEQYF; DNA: TGTGCCAGCAGCTCGCCACTTGACAGCTACGAGCAGTACTTC
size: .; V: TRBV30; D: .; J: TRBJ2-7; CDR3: CAWSVLQDRTVSYEQYF; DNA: TGTGCCTGGAGTGTTCTTCAGGACAGAACAGTTTCCTACGAGCAGTACTTC
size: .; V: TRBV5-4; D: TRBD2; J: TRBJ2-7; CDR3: CASSPSGGAPEQYF; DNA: TGTGCCAGCAGCCCTAGCGGGGGGGCGCCCGAGCAGTACTTC
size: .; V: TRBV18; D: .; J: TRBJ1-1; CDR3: CASSPPSLGGAGEAFF; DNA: TGTGCCAGCTCACCACCGAGCCTAGGGGGGGCCGGTGAAGCTTTCTTT
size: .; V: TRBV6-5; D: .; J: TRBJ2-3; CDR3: CASSYSGTSTDTQYF; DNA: TGTGCCAGCAGTTACTCCGGGACTAGCACAGATACGCAGTATTTT
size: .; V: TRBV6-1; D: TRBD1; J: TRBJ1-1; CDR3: CASSSDRGTEAFF; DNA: TGTGCCAGCAGTAGTGACAGGGGCACTGAAGCTTTCTTT
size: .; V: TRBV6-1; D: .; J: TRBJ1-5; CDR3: CASSEMRRGNQPQHF; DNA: TGTGCCAGCAGTGAAATGAGGCGAGGCAATCAGCCCCAGCATTTT
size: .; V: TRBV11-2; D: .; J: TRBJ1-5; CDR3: CASSLPRAGHQPQHF; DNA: TGTGCCAGCAGCCTTCCCCGGGCGGGACATCAGCCCCAGCATTTT
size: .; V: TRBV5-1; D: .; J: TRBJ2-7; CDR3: CASSLGGFRSYEQYF; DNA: TGCGCCAGCAGCTTGGGCGGATTCCGCTCCTACGAGCAGTACTTC
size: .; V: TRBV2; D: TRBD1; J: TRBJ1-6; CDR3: CASSPRDRGPNSPLHF; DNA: TGTGCCAGCAGCCCCCGGGACAGGGGACCCAATTCACCCCTCCACTTT
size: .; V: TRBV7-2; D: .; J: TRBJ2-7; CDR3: CASSHSPGDSYEQYF; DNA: TGTGCCAGCAGCCATTCTCCGGGGGACTCCTACGAGCAGTACTTC
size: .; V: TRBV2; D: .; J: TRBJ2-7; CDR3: CASTRTALTFWEQYF; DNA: TGTGCCAGCACAAGGACAGCGTTGACCTTCTGGGAGCAGTACTTC
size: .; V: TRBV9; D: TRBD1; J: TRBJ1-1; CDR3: CASSVGTGRAETEAFF; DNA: TGTGCCAGCAGCGTAGGGACAGGGCGCGCCGAGACTGAAGCTTTCTTT
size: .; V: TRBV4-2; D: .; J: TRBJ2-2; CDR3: CASSPTRGRSNTGELFF; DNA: TGTGCCAGCAGCCCCACGCGGGGACGTTCGAACACCGGGGAGCTGTTTTTT
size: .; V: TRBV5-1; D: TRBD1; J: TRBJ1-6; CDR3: CASSLPSTTGADSPLHF; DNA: TGCGCCAGCAGCTTACCTTCAACGACAGGGGCGGACTCACCCCTCCACTTT
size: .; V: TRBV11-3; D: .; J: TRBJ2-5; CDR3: CASSPEGGGAGETQYF; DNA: TGTGCCAGCAGCCCGGAGGGCGGGGGCGCGGGAGAGACCCAGTACTTC
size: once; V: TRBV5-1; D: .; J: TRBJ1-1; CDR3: CASSPAGGLNTEAFF; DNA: TGCGCCAGCAGCCCAGCGGGGGGTTTGAACACTGAAGCTTTCTTT
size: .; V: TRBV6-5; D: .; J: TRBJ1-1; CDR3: CASRSWAASNTEAFF; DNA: TGTGCCAGCAGGAGCTGGGCTGCTAGCAACACTGAAGCTTTCTTT
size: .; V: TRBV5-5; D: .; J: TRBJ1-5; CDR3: CASSPLTDSNQPQHF; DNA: TGTGCCAGCAGTCCCTTGACAGATAGCAATCAGCCCCAGCATTTT
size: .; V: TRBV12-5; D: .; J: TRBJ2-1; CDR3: CASMRDSYSEQFF; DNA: TGTGCTAGCATGCGGGACAGTTATAGTGAGCAGTTCTTC
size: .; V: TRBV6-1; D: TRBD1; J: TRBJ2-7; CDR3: CASNPGTGPYEQYF; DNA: TGTGCCAGCAACCCCGGGACAGGGCCCTACGAGCAGTACTTC
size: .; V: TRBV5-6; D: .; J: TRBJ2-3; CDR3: CASSLLFSDTDTQYF; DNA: TGTGCCAGCAGCTTACTATTTTCGGACACAGATACGCAGTATTTT
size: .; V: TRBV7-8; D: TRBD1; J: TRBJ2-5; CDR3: CASSLRQGAVETQYF; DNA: TGTGCCAGCAGCTTGCGACAGGGTGCGGTGGAGACCCAGTACTTC
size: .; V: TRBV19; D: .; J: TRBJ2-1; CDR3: CASSTQQSYNEQFF; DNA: TGTGCCAGTAGTACTCAACAATCCTACAATGAGCAGTTCTTC
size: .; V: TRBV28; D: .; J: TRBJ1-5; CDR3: CASRNLGGTNSNQPQHF; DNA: TGTGCCAGCAGAAATTTAGGAGGTACAAATAGCAATCAGCCCCAGCATTTT
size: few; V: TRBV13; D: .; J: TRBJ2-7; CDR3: CASSLSRELYEQYF; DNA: TGTGCCAGCAGCTTAAGCAGGGAACTATACGAGCAGTACTTC
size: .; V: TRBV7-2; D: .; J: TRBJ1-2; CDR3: CASSLGGRSGANYGYTF; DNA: TGTGCCAGCAGCTTAGGCGGGAGGAGTGGAGCTAACTATGGCTACACCTTC
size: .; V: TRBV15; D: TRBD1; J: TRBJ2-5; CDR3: CATSILWTGPPWTQYF; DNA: TGTGCCACCAGCATTCTTTGGACAGGGCCTCCATGGACCCAGTACTTC
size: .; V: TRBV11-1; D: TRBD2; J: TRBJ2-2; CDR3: CASSTRGGYTGELFF; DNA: TGTGCCAGCAGCACGCGGGGGGGATACACCGGGGAGCTGTTTTTT
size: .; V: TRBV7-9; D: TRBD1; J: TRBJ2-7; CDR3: CASSLAQGQTRTYEQYF; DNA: TGTGCCAGCAGCTTAGCGCAGGGACAGACCAGGACCTACGAGCAGTACTTC
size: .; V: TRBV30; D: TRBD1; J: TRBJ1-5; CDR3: CAWSVQGAKVDQPQHF; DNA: TGTGCCTGGAGTGTACAGGGGGCGAAGGTCGATCAGCCCCAGCATTTT
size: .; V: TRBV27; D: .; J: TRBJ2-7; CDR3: CASSFGASYEQYF; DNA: TGTGCCAGCAGTTTTGGGGCCTCCTACGAGCAGTACTTC